Listed below are T cell receptor beta chains from one sample, sequenced in a study of cytomegalovirus exposure and HLA in healthy donors. The table came from immunoSEQ multiplex PCR; TCRdb's copy has only in-frame clones and leaves some out. This sample yields around 120,000 clones, of which approximately 82% are seen a single time; roughly 2.5% belongs to the top ten. The sequenced material came from PBMCs. Receptors originate from a man aged 50 to 59 in good health and CMV-seronegative. Both conserved end residues are part of each CDR3. The order of the fields is V gene, D gene, clone size, J gene, CDR3 protein, CDR3 DNA. A D gene is named only where the DNA matches it firmly. A row's size may be missing; if present it is once, few, many or a size class.

TRBV7-9	TRBD2	NA	TRBJ2-7	CASSRLSSGGRDEQYF	TGTGCCAGCAGCCGACTTTCAAGCGGGGGAAGGGATGAGCAGTACTTC
TRBV5-1	TRBD2	once	TRBJ2-7	CASSLGTSGGRLRDYEQYF	TGCGCCAGCAGCTTAGGGACTAGCGGGGGCCGATTAAGAGACTACGAGCAGTACTTC
TRBV18	TRBD1	NA	TRBJ1-1	CASSLQGLSNTEAFF	TGTGCCAGCTCACTACAGGGGCTGAGTAACACTGAAGCTTTCTTT
TRBV5-1	NA	NA	TRBJ2-5	CASSLPKETQYF	TGCGCCAGCAGCTTGCCAAAAGAGACCCAGTACTTC
TRBV10-1	TRBD1	NA	TRBJ2-7	CASSEFTGGARDEQYF	TGCGCCAGCAGTGAGTTTACAGGGGGTGCTCGGGACGAGCAGTACTTC
TRBV11-1	NA	NA	TRBJ1-2	CASSLLGGANYGYTF	TGTGCCAGCAGCCTACTGGGCGGGGCTAACTATGGCTACACCTTC
TRBV7-2	NA	NA	TRBJ2-1	CASSLAPTEQFF	TGTGCCAGCAGCTTAGCCCCGACAGAGCAGTTCTTC
TRBV5-5	NA	NA	TRBJ1-1	CASSLVGGDTEAFF	TGTGCCAGCAGCTTGGTGGGGGGAGACACTGAAGCTTTCTTT
TRBV30	TRBD1	NA	TRBJ2-7	CALEQGEQYF	TGTGCCTTAGAACAGGGGGAGCAGTACTTC
TRBV2	TRBD1	few	TRBJ1-5	CASGTGNQPQHF	TGTGCCAGCGGGACAGGGAACCAGCCCCAGCATTTT
TRBV5-1	TRBD1	NA	TRBJ2-5	CASSLVKATGVQETQYF	TGCGCCAGCAGCTTGGTAAAGGCCACAGGGGTCCAAGAGACCCAGTACTTC
TRBV30	NA	NA	TRBJ1-6	CAWSPSRGPPYNSPLHF	TGTGCCTGGAGTCCCTCAAGGGGCCCGCCCTATAATTCACCCCTCCACTTT
TRBV4-1	NA	once	TRBJ1-3	CASSYSQLPAVGRSGNTIYF	TGCGCCAGCAGCTATTCCCAATTACCGGCAGTGGGCCGCTCTGGAAACACCATATATTTT
TRBV7-9	TRBD1	NA	TRBJ2-2	CASSLGTKGARTGELFF	TGTGCCAGCAGCTTAGGCACTAAGGGGGCGCGGACCGGGGAGCTGTTTTTT
TRBV7-2	TRBD2	NA	TRBJ2-1	CASSPPGGASYNEQFF	TGTGCCAGCAGCCCCCCCGGGGGGGCCTCCTACAATGAGCAGTTCTTC
TRBV2	NA	NA	TRBJ2-3	CASTRDLSTDTQYF	TGTGCCAGCACGAGGGACTTGAGCACAGATACGCAGTATTTT
TRBV11-2	NA	NA	TRBJ1-4	CASSLQGSKGEKLFF	TGTGCCAGCAGCTTACAGGGTTCCAAGGGGGAAAAACTGTTTTTT
TRBV19	NA	NA	TRBJ2-7	CASTRGPGYEQYF	TGTGCCAGTACCCGCGGGCCCGGCTACGAGCAGTACTTC
TRBV30	TRBD1	NA	TRBJ1-5	CAWSSGGYQPQHF	TGTGCCTGGAGTTCAGGGGGCTATCAGCCCCAGCATTTT
TRBV4-1	NA	NA	TRBJ1-1	CASRNLGSHTEAFF	TGCGCCAGCAGGAACCTAGGATCGCACACTGAAGCTTTCTTT
TRBV7-2	NA	NA	TRBJ2-7	CASSSPRRDGAYEQYF	TGTGCCAGCAGCTCCCCCAGGCGGGACGGGGCCTACGAGCAGTACTTC
TRBV29-1	TRBD2	few	TRBJ2-5	CSAWTSGSETQYF	TGCAGCGCATGGACTAGCGGGTCGGAGACCCAGTACTTC
TRBV27	NA	NA	TRBJ1-5	CASSLEGRGQPQHF	TGTGCCAGCAGTTTGGAGGGGCGCGGGCAGCCCCAGCATTTT
TRBV19	TRBD1	NA	TRBJ2-2	CASSGTGWTGELFF	TGTGCCTCTTCCGGGACAGGGTGGACCGGGGAGCTGTTTTTT
TRBV5-4	NA	few	TRBJ1-6	CASSLSDGQSSYNSPLHF	TGTGCCAGCAGCTTGTCGGACGGACAGAGCTCCTATAATTCACCCCTCCACTTT
TRBV7-9	NA	NA	TRBJ1-3	CASSLDRASGNTIYF	TGTGCCAGCAGCTTAGACAGGGCAAGTGGAAACACCATATATTTT
TRBV29-1	NA	NA	TRBJ1-1	CSVVLLTEAFF	TGCAGCGTTGTATTACTGACTGAAGCTTTCTTT
TRBV6-1	NA	NA	TRBJ2-7	CASSEGGGDYEQYF	TGTGCCAGCAGTGAAGGCGGAGGGGACTACGAGCAGTACTTC
TRBV30	TRBD1	NA	TRBJ2-7	CAWTDRGVAYEQYF	TGTGCCTGGACGGACAGGGGGGTCGCCTACGAGCAGTACTTC
TRBV6-6	NA	NA	TRBJ1-5	CASSPGTNQPQHF	TGTGCCAGCAGTCCCGGGACAAATCAGCCCCAGCATTTT
TRBV5-6	NA	NA	TRBJ2-5	CASSLGVTEQYF	TGTGCCAGCAGCTTGGGCGTCACTGAGCAGTACTTC
TRBV7-2	NA	NA	TRBJ2-1	CASSLAGSSYNEQFF	TGTGCCAGCAGCTTAGCCGGGAGCTCCTACAATGAGCAGTTCTTC
TRBV9	TRBD1	NA	TRBJ1-2	CASSDGTGNYGYTF	TGTGCCAGCAGCGACGGGACAGGGAACTATGGCTACACCTTC
TRBV18	TRBD2	NA	TRBJ2-3	CASSPVGPTSGGAVADTQYF	TGTGCCAGCTCACCAGTAGGGCCCACTAGCGGGGGGGCCGTGGCAGATACGCAGTATTTT
TRBV30	NA	NA	TRBJ2-5	CAWGQILEETQYF	TGTGCCTGGGGGCAGATACTCGAGGAGACCCAGTACTTC
TRBV7-8	TRBD1	NA	TRBJ1-5	CASSLGRQGGQPQHF	TGTGCCAGCAGCTTAGGTCGGCAGGGGGGTCAGCCCCAGCATTTT
TRBV7-9	NA	NA	TRBJ2-2	CASSLSPGTGELFF	TGTGCCAGCAGCTTAAGCCCGGGCACCGGGGAGCTGTTTTTT
TRBV9	NA	NA	TRBJ2-2	CASSVQGGAGELFF	TGTGCCAGCAGCGTACAGGGGGGAGCCGGGGAGCTGTTTTTT
TRBV4-2	NA	NA	TRBJ1-2	CASKQGDRDKGYGYTF	TGTGCCAGCAAACAAGGGGACCGGGACAAAGGCTATGGCTACACCTTC
TRBV27	TRBD1	NA	TRBJ2-7	CASSMTGEYEQYF	TGTGCCAGCAGTATGACAGGGGAGTACGAGCAGTACTTC
TRBV19	NA	NA	TRBJ2-7	CASSARQDLSYEQYF	TGTGCCAGTAGTGCCCGACAGGATCTCTCCTACGAGCAGTACTTC
TRBV11-2	NA	NA	TRBJ2-7	CASSLDWPSSYEQYF	TGTGCCAGCAGCTTAGACTGGCCTAGCTCCTACGAGCAGTACTTC